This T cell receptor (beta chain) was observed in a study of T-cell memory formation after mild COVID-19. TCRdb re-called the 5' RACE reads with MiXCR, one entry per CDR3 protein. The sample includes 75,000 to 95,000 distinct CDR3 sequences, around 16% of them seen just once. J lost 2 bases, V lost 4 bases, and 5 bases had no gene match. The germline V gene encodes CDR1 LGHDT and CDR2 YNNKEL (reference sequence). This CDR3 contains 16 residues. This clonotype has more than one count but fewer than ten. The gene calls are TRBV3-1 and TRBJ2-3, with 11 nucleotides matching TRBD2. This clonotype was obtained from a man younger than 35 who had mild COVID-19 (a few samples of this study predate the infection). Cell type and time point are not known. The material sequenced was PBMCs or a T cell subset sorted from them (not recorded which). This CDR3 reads CASSPTSGEFTDTQYF. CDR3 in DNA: TGTGCCAGCAGCCCGACTAGCGGGGAATTCACAGATACGCAGTATTTT.